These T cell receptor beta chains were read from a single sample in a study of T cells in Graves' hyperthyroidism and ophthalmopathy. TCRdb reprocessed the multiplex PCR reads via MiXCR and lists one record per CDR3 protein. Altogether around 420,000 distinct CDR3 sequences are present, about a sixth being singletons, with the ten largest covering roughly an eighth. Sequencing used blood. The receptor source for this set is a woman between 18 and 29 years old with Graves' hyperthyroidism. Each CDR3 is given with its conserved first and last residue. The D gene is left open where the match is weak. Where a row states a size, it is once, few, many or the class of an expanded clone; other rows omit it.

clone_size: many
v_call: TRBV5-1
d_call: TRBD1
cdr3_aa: CASSLVGQGAVRPEAFF

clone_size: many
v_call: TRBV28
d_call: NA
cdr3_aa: CASSSPHRRVLETQYF

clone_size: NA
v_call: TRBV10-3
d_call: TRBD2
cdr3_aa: CAISDPGGQETQYF

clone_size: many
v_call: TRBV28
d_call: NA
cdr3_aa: CASSIPFGLVYEQYF

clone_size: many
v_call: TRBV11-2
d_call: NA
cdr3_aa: CASASGWGIQPQHF

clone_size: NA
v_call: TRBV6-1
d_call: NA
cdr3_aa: CASSEGGRSSPLHF

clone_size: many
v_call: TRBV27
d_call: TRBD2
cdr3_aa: CASSFGLAGLGGIQYF

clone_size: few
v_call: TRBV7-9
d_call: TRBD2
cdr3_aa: CASSSGLAASQETQYF

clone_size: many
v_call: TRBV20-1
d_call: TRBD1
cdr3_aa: CSGRTGSNQPQHF

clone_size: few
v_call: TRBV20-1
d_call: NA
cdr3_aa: CSARDHATDTGELFF

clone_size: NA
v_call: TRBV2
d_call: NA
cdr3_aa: CASSEPRKGHNADNSPLHF

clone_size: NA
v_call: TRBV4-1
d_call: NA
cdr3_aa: CASRRGVLDTQYF

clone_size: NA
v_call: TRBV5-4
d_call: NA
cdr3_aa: CASSNTQQDTQYF

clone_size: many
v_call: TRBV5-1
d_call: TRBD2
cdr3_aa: CASSFTSGDTQYF

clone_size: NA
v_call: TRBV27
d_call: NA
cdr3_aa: CASSLSQTGLNEKLFF

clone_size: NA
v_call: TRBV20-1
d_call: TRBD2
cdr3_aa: CSPHVTSGNNEQFF

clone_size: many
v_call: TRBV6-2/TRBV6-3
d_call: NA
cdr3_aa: CASSYATGSGGVSYEQYF

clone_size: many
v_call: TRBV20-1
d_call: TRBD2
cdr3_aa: CSANSGTSSHEQYF

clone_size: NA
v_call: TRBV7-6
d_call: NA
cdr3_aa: CASSLAPREKLFF

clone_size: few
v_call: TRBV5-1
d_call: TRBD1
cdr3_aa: CASSLAYRTGDSPLHF

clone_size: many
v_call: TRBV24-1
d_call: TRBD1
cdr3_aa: CATSDLWGQAYEQYF

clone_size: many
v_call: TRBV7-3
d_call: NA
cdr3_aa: CASSPRSANEQFF

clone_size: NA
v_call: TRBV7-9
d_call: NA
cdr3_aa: CASSLKHGSSRTNEKLFF